A single sample gave rise to the 4 T cell receptor beta chains below, sequenced in a study of CD8 T cells in ankylosing spondylitis. From the 5' RACE reads, TCRdb called clonotypes with MiXCR, one entry per CDR3 protein. Among 36,000 or so distinct CDR3 sequences listed, over 5.5% were seen once. The specimen sequenced was blood, either unsorted or a sorted T cell fraction (not recorded which). All receptors come from a male donor with ankylosing spondylitis or in good health (not recorded which).

In this sample, this clonotype turned up many times. The chain links TRBV3-1 to TRBJ1-5, with D unclear. CDR3 size: 14 residues. Per the germline V gene, CDR1 is LGHDT and CDR2 is YNNKEL (reference sequence). The germline V and J ends were trimmed by 1 base and 6 bases, with 10 bases remaining between them. Here the CDR3 DNA reads TGTGCCAGCAGCCAAGGTATGCGTATTCAGCCCCAGCATTTT. Protein product: CASSQGMRIQPQHF.

This clonotype has at least ten counts. The junction does not match germline at one end; this may be a read error. V gene TRBV4-2 combines with J gene TRBJ2-1; possible D gene TRBD1, 6 bases. CDR3 length equals 14 residues. Germline loops: CDR1 LGHNA, CDR2 YNFKEQ. The CDR3 coding sequence is TGTGCCAGCAGCCAAGATTTGAAGGGGGTCGAAGGTGTCTTC. Translating it yields CASSQDLKGVEGVF.

This clonotype was counted at least ten times. The chain has TRBV4-1 and TRBJ2-3; weak D call: TRBD2 (7 bases). This CDR3 comprises 18 residues. Trimming removed 4 bases from V and 1 base from J, with 21 bases in between. Germline loops: CDR1 MGHRA, CDR2 YSYEKL. CDR3 sequence (DNA): TGCGCCAGCAGCCGCGCCAACGGGGGCCTAGCGGGCACAGATACGCAGTATTTT. This codes for CASSRANGGLAGTDTQYF.

This clonotype was observed at least ten times. The CDR3 DNA is TGTGCCAGCAGTGCCAATCTAGTCAATCAGCCCCAGCATTTT. It codes for CASSANLVNQPQHF. The chain joins TRBV12-3 or TRBV12-4 to TRBJ1-5; D unclear. This CDR3 region has 14 residues. V lost 5 bases and J 3 bases, leaving 11 bases between the germline ends.